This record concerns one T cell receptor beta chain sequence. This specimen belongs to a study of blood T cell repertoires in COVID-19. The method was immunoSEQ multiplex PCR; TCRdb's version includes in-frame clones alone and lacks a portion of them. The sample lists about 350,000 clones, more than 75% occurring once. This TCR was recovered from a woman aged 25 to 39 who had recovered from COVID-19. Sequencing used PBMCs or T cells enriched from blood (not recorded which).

This CDR3 is CSVYSYGYTF. The CDR3 bases are TGCAGCGTTTACAGCTATGGCTACACCTTC. The V and J genes are TRBV29-1 and TRBJ1-2; D ambiguous. The CDR3 contains 10 residues. Trimming took off 5 bases at V and 4 bases at J, with 5 bases between the two ends. Per the germline V gene, CDR1 is SQVTM and CDR2 is ANQGSEA.